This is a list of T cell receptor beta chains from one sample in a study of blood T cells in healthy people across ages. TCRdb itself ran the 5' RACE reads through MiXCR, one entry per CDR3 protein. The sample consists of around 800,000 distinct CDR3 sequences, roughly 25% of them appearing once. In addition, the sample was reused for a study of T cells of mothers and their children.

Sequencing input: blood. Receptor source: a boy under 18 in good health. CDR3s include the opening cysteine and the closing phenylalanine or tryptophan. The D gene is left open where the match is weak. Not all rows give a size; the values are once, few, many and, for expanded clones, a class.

CASSLYRGLGETQYF	TGCGCCAGCAGCTTGTACAGGGGATTAGGGGAGACCCAGTACTTC	few	15	TRBV5-1	TRBD1	TRBJ2-5
CASKAGSGSSYNEQFF	TGTGCCAGCAAGGCGGGCTCGGGGAGCTCCTACAATGAGCAGTTCTTC	few	16	TRBV6-1	.	TRBJ2-1
CASSQGSSGGSYEQFF	TGTGCCAGCAGCCAAGGAAGTAGCGGGGGTAGCTATGAGCAGTTCTTC	few	16	TRBV14	TRBD2	TRBJ2-1
CSARLAGGYNEQFF	TGCAGTGCTAGACTAGCGGGGGGCTACAATGAGCAGTTCTTC	.	14	TRBV20-1	TRBD2	TRBJ2-1
CACSEQGKETQYF	TGCGCCTGCAGCGAACAGGGAAAAGAGACCCAGTACTTC	.	13	TRBV5-1	.	TRBJ2-5
CASSQDQGTGAFAKNIQYF	TGCGCCAGCAGCCAAGATCAAGGGACAGGGGCTTTTGCCAAAAACATTCAGTACTTC	.	19	TRBV4-1	TRBD1	TRBJ2-4
CASRKEPGNEQFF	TGTGCCAGCAGAAAGGAGCCCGGTAATGAGCAGTTCTTC	few	13	TRBV13	.	TRBJ2-1
CATSPGLRETQYF	TGTGCCACTTCCCCGGGGCTTAGGGAGACCCAGTACTTC	few	13	TRBV24-1	.	TRBJ2-5
CSATLAGVGETQYF	TGCAGTGCTACCCTAGCGGGGGTTGGGGAGACCCAGTACTTC	.	14	TRBV20-1	TRBD2	TRBJ2-5
CASSPRRHTGELFF	TGCGCCAGCAGCCCCAGGCGGCACACCGGGGAGCTGTTTTTT	.	14	TRBV4-1	.	TRBJ2-2
CASTWAERETQYF	TGTGCCAGCACCTGGGCGGAACGAGAGACCCAGTACTTC	.	13	TRBV5-5	.	TRBJ2-5
CASSQGLSEQFF	TGCGCCAGCAGCCAAGGACTAAGTGAGCAGTTCTTC	.	12	TRBV4-1	.	TRBJ2-1
CASSFGTGYNEQFF	TGTGCCAGCAGTTTTGGGACAGGCTACAATGAGCAGTTCTTC	few	14	TRBV12-3/TRBV12-4	TRBD1	TRBJ2-1
CASSFLGQGRRGANVLTF	TGTGCCAGCAGTTTCCTGGGGCAGGGGCGCCGTGGGGCCAACGTCCTGACTTTC	once	18	TRBV27	.	TRBJ2-6
CASSSGGQKNTEAFF	TGTGCCAGCTCGTCGGGCGGACAGAAGAACACTGAAGCTTTCTTT	few	15	TRBV6-1	.	TRBJ1-1
CASTLWGNEKLFF	TGTGCCAGCACCCTCTGGGGTAATGAAAAACTGTTTTTT	.	13	TRBV3-1	.	TRBJ1-4
CASSFQGARGEKLFF	TGTGCCAGCTCATTCCAGGGGGCGAGAGGTGAAAAACTGTTTTTT	few	15	TRBV18	TRBD1	TRBJ1-4
CASSYRGQTDTQYF	TGTGCCAGCAGCTACCGGGGGCAGACAGATACGCAGTATTTT	.	14	TRBV11-3	.	TRBJ2-3
CASSQVSHPTQFF	TGTGCCAGCAGCCAAGTCTCACACCCCACACAGTTCTTC	.	13	TRBV3-1	.	TRBJ2-1
CASSLGRGGDYEQYF	TGTGCCAGCAGTTTAGGCAGGGGCGGGGACTACGAGCAGTACTTC	.	15	TRBV12-3/TRBV12-4	.	TRBJ2-7
CASSQGDYGDEQYF	TGTGCCAGCAGCCAAGGGGACTACGGGGACGAGCAGTACTTC	few	14	TRBV4-2	TRBD2	TRBJ2-7
CASSVVGIGGNTIYF	TGTGCCAGCAGCGTAGTGGGGATCGGCGGAAACACCATATATTTT	few	15	TRBV9	.	TRBJ1-3
CSVGGGAAADTQYF	TGCAGCGTGGGAGGGGGGGCCGCGGCAGATACGCAGTATTTT	.	14	TRBV29-1	.	TRBJ2-3
CASSQVQGPGNTIYF	TGCGCCAGCAGCCAAGTACAGGGACCTGGAAACACCATATATTTT	.	15	TRBV4-1	.	TRBJ1-3
CASSLALTGDQPQHF	TGTGCCAGCAGCTTAGCGCTGACAGGGGATCAGCCCCAGCATTTT	few	15	TRBV7-2	TRBD1	TRBJ1-5
CASSPPGRAEKLFF	TGTGCCAGCAGCCCCCCTGGGAGGGCCGAAAAACTGTTTTTT	few	14	TRBV7-9	.	TRBJ1-4
CASSPWTSGGSEETQYF	TGTGCCAGCAGTCCCTGGACTAGCGGGGGGTCAGAAGAGACCCAGTACTTC	few	17	TRBV2	TRBD2	TRBJ2-5
CASRDGTPGTQYF	TGTGCCAGCAGGGACGGGACACCGGGGACCCAGTACTTC	.	13	TRBV28	.	TRBJ2-5
CASSGVTSVDKNIQYF	TGTGCCAGCAGTGGTGTCACTAGCGTAGACAAAAACATTCAGTACTTC	.	16	TRBV2	TRBD2	TRBJ2-4
CASSPQGALTGELFF	TGTGCCAGCAGTCCTCAGGGGGCGCTTACCGGGGAGCTGTTTTTT	.	15	TRBV2	TRBD1	TRBJ2-2
CASSRQGGEKLFF	TGTGCCAGCAGCCGACAGGGAGGTGAAAAACTGTTTTTT	many	13	TRBV12-3/TRBV12-4	TRBD1	TRBJ1-4
CASRYRGAVYSNQPQHF	TGTGCCAGCAGATATCGGGGGGCGGTTTATAGCAATCAGCCCCAGCATTTT	.	17	TRBV28	.	TRBJ1-5
CASSLATGQGAQVQYF	TGTGCCAGCAGTTTAGCCACGGGACAGGGGGCGCAGGTTCAGTACTTC	few	16	TRBV12-3/TRBV12-4	TRBD1	TRBJ2-4
CAIKGASTEAFF	TGTGCCATCAAGGGGGCGAGTACTGAAGCTTTCTTT	.	12	TRBV10-3	TRBD1	TRBJ1-1
CASSLGRGANNEQYF	TGTGCCAGCAGTTTAGGGCGGGGAGCGAACAACGAGCAGTACTTC	few	15	TRBV12-3/TRBV12-4	.	TRBJ2-7
CASSFYGGANEQFF	TGTGCCAGCAGCTTTTATGGGGGGGCCAATGAGCAGTTCTTC	few	14	TRBV7-9	.	TRBJ2-1
CASSPQLGRRGELFF	TGTGCCAGCAGCCCCCAATTAGGGCGCCGGGGGGAGCTGTTTTTT	.	15	TRBV9	.	TRBJ2-2
CASSQRQGADYGYTF	TGTGCCAGCAGCCAGCGACAGGGGGCGGACTATGGCTACACCTTC	.	15	TRBV21-1	.	TRBJ1-2
CASSGTTGTRTNEKLFF	TGCGCCAGCAGCGGGACCACAGGGACGAGGACTAATGAAAAACTGTTTTTT	.	17	TRBV5-1	.	TRBJ1-4
CASTPRENADTQYF	TGTGCCAGCACCCCTAGAGAAAATGCCGATACGCAGTATTTT	.	14	TRBV7-8	.	TRBJ2-3
CASSGGQFTDTQYF	TGCGCCAGCAGCGGGGGACAGTTCACAGATACGCAGTATTTT	.	14	TRBV5-1	TRBD1	TRBJ2-3
CASSFPTSPLHF	TGTGCCAGCAGTTTCCCCACTTCACCCCTCCACTTT	.	12	TRBV28	.	TRBJ1-6